This T cell receptor (beta chain) was sequenced during a study of shared clonotypes between healthy human individuals. Genomic DNA (from each subset) was split evenly across several immunoSEQ plates. Sorted-subset replicate PCRs used roughly 220 ng DNA, approximately 33,000 T cell genomes. The table came from immunoSEQ multiplex PCR; TCRdb's copy has only in-frame clones and leaves some out. Here the sample spans about 1.1 million clones, about four fifths being singletons. Donors were Caucasian adults residing in Nashville, Tennessee, USA. Points on this clone: This likely reflects a read error, since a far larger clone is one base away.

The CDR3 extends over 15 amino acids. The V end lost 7 bases, the J end lost 8 bases, and 22 bases lay between the germline ends. Germline assignment: CDR1 SGDLS and CDR2 YYNGEE. The rearrangement uses TRBV9 and TRBJ2-4; D could derive from TRBD1 or TRBD2 (5 bases each). Sequenced: memory CD4+ T cells from PBMCs. Subset in this sample: CD45RA-negative fraction. The source is a man between 18 and 29 years old in good health. Some clones in this sample may be carry-over from other donors' samples. The CDR3, as DNA: TGTGCCAGCGGCCCCAGCCCCGGGACGCAGCACATTCAGTACTTC. Amino acids: CASGPSPGTQHIQYF. Drawing the rest from reference TRBV9 and TRBJ2-4, the complete variable domain is DSGVTQTPKHLITATGQRVTLRCSPRSGDLSVYWYQQSLDQGLQFLIQYYNGEERAKGNILERFSAQQFPDLHSELNLSSLELGDSALYFCASGPSPGTQHIQYFGAGTRLSVL.